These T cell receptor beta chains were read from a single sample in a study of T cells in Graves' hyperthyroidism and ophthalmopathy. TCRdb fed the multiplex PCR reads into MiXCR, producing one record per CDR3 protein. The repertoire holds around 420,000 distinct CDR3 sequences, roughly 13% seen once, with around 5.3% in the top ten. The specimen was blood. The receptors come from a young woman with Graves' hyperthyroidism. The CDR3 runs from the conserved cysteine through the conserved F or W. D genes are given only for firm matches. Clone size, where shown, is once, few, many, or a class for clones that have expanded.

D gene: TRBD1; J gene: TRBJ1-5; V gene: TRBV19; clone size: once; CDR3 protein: CASSIGQGVNQPQHF; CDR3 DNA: TGTGCCAGTAGTATAGGGCAGGGGGTCAATCAGCCCCAGCATTTT
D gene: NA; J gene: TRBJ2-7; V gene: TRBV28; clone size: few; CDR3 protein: CASRLRIDYEQYF; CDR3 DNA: TGTGCCAGCAGGCTCCGGATCGACTACGAGCAGTACTTC
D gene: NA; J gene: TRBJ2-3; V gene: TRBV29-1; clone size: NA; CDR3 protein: CSVAGGDTQYF; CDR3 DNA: TGCAGCGTTGCGGGCGGGGATACGCAGTATTTT
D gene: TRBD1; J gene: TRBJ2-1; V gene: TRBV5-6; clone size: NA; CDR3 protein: CASSPVGQGYNEQFF; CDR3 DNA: TGTGCCAGCAGCCCCGTGGGACAGGGATACAATGAGCAGTTCTTC
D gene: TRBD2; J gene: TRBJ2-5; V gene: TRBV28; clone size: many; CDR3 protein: CASSLHRGGLSETQYF; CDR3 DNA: TGTGCCAGCAGTTTACACCGGGGGGGCCTCTCGGAGACCCAGTACTTC
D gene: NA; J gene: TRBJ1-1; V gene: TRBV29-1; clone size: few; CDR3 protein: CSVVLGSGNTEAFF; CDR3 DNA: TGCAGCGTTGTATTAGGGTCTGGGAACACTGAAGCTTTCTTT
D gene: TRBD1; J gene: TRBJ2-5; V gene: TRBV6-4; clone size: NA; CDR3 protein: CASSRTGGGPQGTQYF; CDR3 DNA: TGTGCCAGCAGTCGGACAGGGGGTGGGCCGCAAGGGACCCAGTACTTC
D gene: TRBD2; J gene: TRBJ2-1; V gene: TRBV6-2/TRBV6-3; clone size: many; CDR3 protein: CASSYSGTSGDEQFF; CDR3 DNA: TGTGCCAGCAGTTATAGCGGGACTAGTGGCGATGAGCAGTTCTTC
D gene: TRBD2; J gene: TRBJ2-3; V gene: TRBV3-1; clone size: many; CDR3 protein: CASSQGRERDTQYF; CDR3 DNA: TGTGCCAGCAGCCAAGGGCGGGAGCGAGATACGCAGTATTTT
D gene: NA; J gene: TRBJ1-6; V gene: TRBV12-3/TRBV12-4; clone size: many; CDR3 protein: CASSLQGTRDSPLHF; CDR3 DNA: TGTGCCAGCAGTCTCCAGGGGACGCGGGATTCACCCCTCCACTTT
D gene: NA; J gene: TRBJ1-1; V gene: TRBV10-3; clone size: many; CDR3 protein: CAISGAGAEAFF; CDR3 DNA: TGTGCCATCAGTGGTGCAGGAGCTGAAGCTTTCTTT
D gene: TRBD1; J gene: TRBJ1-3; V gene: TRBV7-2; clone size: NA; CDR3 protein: CASSLTGTAGNTIYF; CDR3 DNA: TGTGCCAGCAGCCTAACCGGGACAGCTGGAAACACCATATATTTT
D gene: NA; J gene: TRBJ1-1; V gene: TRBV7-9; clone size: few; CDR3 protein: CASSRSPSRTMNTEAFF; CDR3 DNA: TGTGCCAGCAGCCGCAGTCCCTCCCGTACCATGAACACTGAAGCTTTCTTT
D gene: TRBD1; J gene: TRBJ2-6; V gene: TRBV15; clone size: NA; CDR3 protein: CATSTPLRGGVRTGANVLTF; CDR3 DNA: TGTGCCACCAGCACACCCCTACGAGGGGGCGTAAGAACTGGGGCCAACGTCCTGACTTTC
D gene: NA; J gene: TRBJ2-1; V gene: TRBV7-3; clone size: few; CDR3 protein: CASSLSIRDEQFF; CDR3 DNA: TGTGCCAGCAGCTTAAGTATTCGGGATGAGCAGTTCTTC
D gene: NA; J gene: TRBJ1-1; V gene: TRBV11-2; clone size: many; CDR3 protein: CASSLDPGPNTEAFF; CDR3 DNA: TGTGCCAGCAGCTTAGACCCAGGGCCGAACACTGAAGCTTTCTTT
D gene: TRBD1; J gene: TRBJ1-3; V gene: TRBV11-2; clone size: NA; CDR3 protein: CASRKDRVGSNTIYF; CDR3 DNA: TGTGCCAGCAGAAAAGACAGGGTGGGATCGAACACCATATATTTT
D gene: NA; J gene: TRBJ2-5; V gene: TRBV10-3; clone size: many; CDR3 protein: CAIRGVLTHQETQYF; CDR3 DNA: TGTGCCATCAGGGGGGTATTGACACACCAAGAGACCCAGTACTTC
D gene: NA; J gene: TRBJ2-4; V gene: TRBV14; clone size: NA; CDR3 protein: CASSHRQGGKNIQYF; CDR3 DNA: TGTGCCAGCAGCCACCGACAGGGAGGTAAAAACATTCAGTACTTC
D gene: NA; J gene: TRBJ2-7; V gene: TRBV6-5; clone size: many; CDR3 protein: CASSYRDTAYEQYF; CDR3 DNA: TGTGCCAGCAGTTACCGGGACACAGCCTACGAGCAGTACTTC
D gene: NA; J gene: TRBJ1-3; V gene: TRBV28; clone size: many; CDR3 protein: CASSFPNSGNTIYF; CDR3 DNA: TGTGCCAGCAGTTTTCCGAACTCTGGAAACACCATATATTTT
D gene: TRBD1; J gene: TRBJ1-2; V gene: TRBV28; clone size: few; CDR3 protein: CASSSGTGRFINYGYTF; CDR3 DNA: TGTGCCAGCAGCTCCGGGACAGGGAGATTCATTAACTATGGCTACACCTTC
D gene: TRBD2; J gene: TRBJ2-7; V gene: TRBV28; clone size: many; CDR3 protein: CASSDLNSGSSYEQYF; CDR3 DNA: TGTGCCAGCAGTGACTTGAATAGCGGGAGTTCCTACGAGCAGTACTTC
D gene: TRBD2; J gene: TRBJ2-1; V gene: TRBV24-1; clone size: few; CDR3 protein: CATSDFVPRESSYNEQFF; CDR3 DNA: TGTGCCACCAGTGATTTCGTACCGCGGGAGAGCTCCTACAATGAGCAGTTCTTC
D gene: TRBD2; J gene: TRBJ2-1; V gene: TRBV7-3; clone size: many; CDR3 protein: CASSSFSGRHNEQFF; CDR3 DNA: TGTGCCAGCAGCTCTTTTAGCGGGAGGCACAATGAGCAGTTCTTC
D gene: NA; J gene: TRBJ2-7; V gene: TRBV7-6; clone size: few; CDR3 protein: CASSLTPYYRFTYEQYF; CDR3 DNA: TGTGCCAGCAGCTTAACGCCTTATTACAGGTTTACCTACGAGCAGTACTTC
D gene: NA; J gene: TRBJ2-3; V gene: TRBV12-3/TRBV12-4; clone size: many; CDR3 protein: CASSLDLPSTDTQYF; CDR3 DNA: TGTGCCAGCAGCCTGGACTTGCCTAGCACAGATACGCAGTATTTT
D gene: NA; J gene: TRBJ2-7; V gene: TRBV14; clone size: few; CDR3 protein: CASRASLGVYEQYF; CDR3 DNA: TGTGCCAGCCGAGCATCTTTAGGGGTCTACGAGCAGTACTTC
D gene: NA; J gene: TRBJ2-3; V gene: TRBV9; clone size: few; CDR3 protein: CASSVYSGDTQYF; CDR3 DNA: TGTGCCAGCAGCGTATACAGTGGAGATACGCAGTATTTT
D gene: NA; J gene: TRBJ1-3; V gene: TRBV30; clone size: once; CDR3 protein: CAWSLQGNTIYF; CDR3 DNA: TGTGCCTGGAGTCTTCAAGGAAACACCATATATTTT
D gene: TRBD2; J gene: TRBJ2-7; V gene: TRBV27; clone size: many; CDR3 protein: CASSLTSGIYEQYF; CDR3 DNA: TGTGCCAGCAGTTTAACTAGCGGGATTTACGAGCAGTACTTC
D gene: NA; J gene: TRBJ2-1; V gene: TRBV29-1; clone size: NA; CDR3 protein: CSVSGGLGNGQFF; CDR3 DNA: TGCAGCGTTTCTGGGGGGCTAGGGAATGGGCAGTTCTTC
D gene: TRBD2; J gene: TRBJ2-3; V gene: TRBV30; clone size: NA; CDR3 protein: CAWSSGTSPSDTQYF; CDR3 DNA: TGTGCCTGGAGTAGCGGGACTAGCCCCTCAGATACGCAGTATTTT
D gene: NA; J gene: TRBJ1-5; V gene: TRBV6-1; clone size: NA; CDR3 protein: CASSELNHQPQHF; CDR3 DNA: TGTGCCAGCAGTGAACTCAACCATCAGCCCCAGCATTTT
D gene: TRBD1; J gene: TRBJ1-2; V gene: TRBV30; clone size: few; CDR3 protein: CAWMSGTGGFYGYTF; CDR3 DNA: TGTGCCTGGATGTCCGGGACAGGGGGATTCTATGGCTACACCTTC
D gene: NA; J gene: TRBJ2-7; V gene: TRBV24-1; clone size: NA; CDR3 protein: CATSDYSGSNEQYF; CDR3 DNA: TGTGCCACCAGTGACTATTCAGGTTCCAATGAGCAGTACTTC
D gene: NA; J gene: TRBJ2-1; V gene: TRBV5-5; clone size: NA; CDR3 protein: CASSLQREQFF; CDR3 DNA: TGTGCCAGCAGCTTACAGCGGGAGCAGTTCTTC
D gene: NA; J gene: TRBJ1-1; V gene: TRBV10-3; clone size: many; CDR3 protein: CAISDLSGNTEAFF; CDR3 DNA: TGTGCCATCTCCGATTTGAGTGGGAACACTGAAGCTTTCTTT
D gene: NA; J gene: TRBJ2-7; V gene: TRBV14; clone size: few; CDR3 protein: CASSQLGTNEQYF; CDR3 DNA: TGTGCCAGCAGCCAATTAGGGACCAACGAGCAGTACTTC
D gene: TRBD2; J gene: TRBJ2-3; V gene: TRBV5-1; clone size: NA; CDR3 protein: CASRVRALAEIYNTQYF; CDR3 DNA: TGCGCCAGCAGGGTCAGGGCCCTAGCGGAAATATACAATACGCAGTATTTT
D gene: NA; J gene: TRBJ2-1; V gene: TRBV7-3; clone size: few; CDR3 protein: CASSLDSGAEQFF; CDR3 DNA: TGTGCCAGCAGCTTAGACTCCGGGGCTGAGCAGTTCTTC
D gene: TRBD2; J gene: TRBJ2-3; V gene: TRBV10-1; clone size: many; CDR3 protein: CASSGRSSGTADTQYF; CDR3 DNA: TGCGCCAGCAGTGGTAGGTCTAGCGGTACGGCAGATACGCAGTATTTT
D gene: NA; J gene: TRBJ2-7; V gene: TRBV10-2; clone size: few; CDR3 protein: CASSEWADRQYF; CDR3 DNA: TGCGCCAGCAGTGAGTGGGCAGACCGGCAGTACTTC
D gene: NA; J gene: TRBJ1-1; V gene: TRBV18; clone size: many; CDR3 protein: CASSPPWGDGTEAFF; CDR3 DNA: TGTGCCAGCTCACCACCGTGGGGAGACGGCACTGAAGCTTTCTTT
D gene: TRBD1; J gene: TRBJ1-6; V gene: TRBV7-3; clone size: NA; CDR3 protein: CASSLLRDRDSPLHF; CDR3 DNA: TGTGCCAGCAGCTTACTCCGGGACAGGGACTCACCCCTCCACTTT
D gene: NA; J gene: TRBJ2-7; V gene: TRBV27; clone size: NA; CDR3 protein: CASSPGPPFEQYF; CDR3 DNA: TGTGCCAGCAGTCCCGGGCCGCCTTTCGAGCAGTACTTC
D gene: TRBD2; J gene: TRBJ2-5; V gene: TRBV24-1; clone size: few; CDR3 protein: CATSDLRGLAGGQETQYF; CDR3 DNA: TGTGCCACCAGTGATTTACGGGGACTAGCGGGAGGGCAAGAGACCCAGTACTTC
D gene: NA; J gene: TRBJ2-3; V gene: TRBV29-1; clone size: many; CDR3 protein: CSVDTGNVEGDTQYF; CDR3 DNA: TGCAGCGTTGATACGGGGAATGTGGAGGGAGATACGCAGTATTTT
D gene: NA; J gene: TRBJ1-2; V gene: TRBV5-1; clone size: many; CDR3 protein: CASSLEGANYGYTF; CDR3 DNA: TGCGCCAGCAGCTTGGAAGGGGCGAACTATGGCTACACCTTC
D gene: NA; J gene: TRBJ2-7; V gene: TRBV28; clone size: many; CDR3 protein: CASSPVDPSSYEQYF; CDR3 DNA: TGTGCCAGCAGTCCCGTGGACCCGAGCTCCTACGAGCAGTACTTC
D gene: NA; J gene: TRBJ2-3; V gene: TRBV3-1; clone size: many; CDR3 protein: CASSQDLSDSSTDTQYF; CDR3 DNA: TGTGCCAGCAGCCAAGATCTTAGCGACTCGAGCACAGATACGCAGTATTTT
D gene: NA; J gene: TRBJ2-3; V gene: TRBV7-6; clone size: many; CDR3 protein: CASSSQQTVRALNTDTQYF; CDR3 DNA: TGTGCCAGCAGCTCACAGCAAACAGTTCGTGCCCTCAACACAGATACGCAGTATTTT
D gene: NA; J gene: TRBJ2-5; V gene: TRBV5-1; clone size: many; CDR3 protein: CASSPVGQGGMETQYF; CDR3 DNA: TGCGCCAGCAGCCCAGTGGGCCAGGGTGGAATGGAGACCCAGTACTTC
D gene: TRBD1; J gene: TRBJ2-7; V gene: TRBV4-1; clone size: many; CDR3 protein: CASSQDRDRGYEQYF; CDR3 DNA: TGCGCCAGCAGCCAAGATCGAGACAGGGGATACGAGCAGTACTTC
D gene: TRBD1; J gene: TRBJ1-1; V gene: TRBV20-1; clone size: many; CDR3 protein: CSAGNTSGGDKGTFF; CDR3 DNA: TGCAGTGCTGGAAATACTTCAGGGGGCGATAAGGGTACTTTCTTT
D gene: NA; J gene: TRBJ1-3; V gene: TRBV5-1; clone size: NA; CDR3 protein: CASSPDGTSGNTIYF; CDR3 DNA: TGCGCCAGCAGCCCGGACGGTACCTCTGGAAACACCATATATTTT
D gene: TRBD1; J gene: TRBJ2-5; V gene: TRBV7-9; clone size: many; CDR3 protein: CASSYAQGAQETQYF; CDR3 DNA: TGTGCCAGCAGCTACGCACAGGGGGCCCAAGAGACCCAGTACTTC
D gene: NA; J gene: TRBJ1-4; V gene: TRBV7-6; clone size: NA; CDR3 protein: CASRPTGGSNEKLFF; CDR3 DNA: TGTGCCAGCAGACCCACAGGTGGATCTAATGAAAAACTGTTTTTT
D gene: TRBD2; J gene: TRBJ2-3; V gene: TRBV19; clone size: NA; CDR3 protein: CASSPMAGATDTQYF; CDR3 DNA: TGTGCCAGTAGTCCAATGGCGGGAGCGACAGATACGCAGTATTTT